This T cell receptor (beta chain) was recorded in a study of blood T cell repertoires in COVID-19. Study in general: Spain, Italy and the United States supplied samples that represented acute and convalescent COVID-19. Nucleic acid was either cDNA or gDNA, and it came from T cells, B-cell-depleted T cells, or PBMCs.

Source study methods: Cell counts per sample came from amplifying reference gene primers. Assay used: immunoSEQ multiplex PCR; TCRdb lists only in-frame clones, some missing. The DNA gave D and trimming, while V, J and clone size come from that table. The data contain roughly 190,000 clones, around nine tenths of them singletons. V shed 4 bases, J shed 7 bases, and the junction held 6 bases outside the gene matches. Germline V gene lookup returns CDR1 LGHDT and CDR2 YNNKEL (reference sequence). The CDR3 totals 16 residues. The sample comprised peripheral blood. The receptor was derived from a human donor in a cohort sampled during active COVID-19. The chain uses TRBV3-1 (or the pseudogene TRBV3-2) and TRBJ2-3; TRBD2 matches 15 bases. As DNA, the CDR3 is TGTGCCAGCAGCCCGGGACTAGCGGGGGGAGTACATACGCAGTATTTT. This translates into CASSPGLAGGVHTQYF.